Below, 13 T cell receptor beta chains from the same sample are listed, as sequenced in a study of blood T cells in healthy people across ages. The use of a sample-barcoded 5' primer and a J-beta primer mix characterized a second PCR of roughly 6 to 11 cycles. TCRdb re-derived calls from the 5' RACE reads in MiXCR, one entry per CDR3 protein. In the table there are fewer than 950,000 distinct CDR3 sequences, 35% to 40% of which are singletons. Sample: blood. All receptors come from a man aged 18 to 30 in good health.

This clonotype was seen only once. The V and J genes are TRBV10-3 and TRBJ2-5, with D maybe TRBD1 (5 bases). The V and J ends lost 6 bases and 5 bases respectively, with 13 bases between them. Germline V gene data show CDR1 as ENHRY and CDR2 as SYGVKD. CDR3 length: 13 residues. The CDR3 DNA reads TGTGCCATCAGGACACAGGAGAAGGAGACCCAGTACTTC. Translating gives CAIRTQEKETQYF.

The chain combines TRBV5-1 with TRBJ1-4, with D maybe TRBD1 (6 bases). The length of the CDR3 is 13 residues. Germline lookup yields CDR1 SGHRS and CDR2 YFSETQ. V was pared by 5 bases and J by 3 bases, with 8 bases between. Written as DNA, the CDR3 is TGCGCCAGCAGACGGACAGCTAATGAAAAACTGTTTTTT. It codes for CASRRTANEKLFF. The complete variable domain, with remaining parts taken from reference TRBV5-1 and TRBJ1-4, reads KAGVTQTPRYLIKTRGQQVTLSCSPISGHRSVSWYQQTPGQGLQFLFEYFSETQRNKGNFPGRFSGRQFSNSRSEMNVSTLELGDSALYLCASRRTANEKLFFGSGTQLSVL.

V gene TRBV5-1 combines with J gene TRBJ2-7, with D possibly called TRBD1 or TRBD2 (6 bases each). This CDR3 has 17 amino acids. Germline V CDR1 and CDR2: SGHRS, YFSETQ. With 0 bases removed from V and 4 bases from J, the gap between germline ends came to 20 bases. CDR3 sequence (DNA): TGCGCCAGCAGCTTGGGGTCCGGGGGCAATTTGGGGTACGAGCAGTACTTC. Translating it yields CASSLGSGGNLGYEQYF.

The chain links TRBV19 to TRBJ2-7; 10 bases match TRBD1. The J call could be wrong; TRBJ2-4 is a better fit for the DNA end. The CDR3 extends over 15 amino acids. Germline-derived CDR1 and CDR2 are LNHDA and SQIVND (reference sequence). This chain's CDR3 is CASSVMGQGIDIQYF. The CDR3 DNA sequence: TGTGCCAGTAGTGTAATGGGACAGGGGATTGACATTCAGTACTTC.

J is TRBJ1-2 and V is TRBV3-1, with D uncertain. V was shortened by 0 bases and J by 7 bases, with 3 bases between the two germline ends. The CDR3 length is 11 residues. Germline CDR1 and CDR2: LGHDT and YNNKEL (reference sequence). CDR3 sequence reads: CASSQEAGYTF. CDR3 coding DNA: TGTGCCAGCAGCCAAGAGGCTGGCTACACCTTC.

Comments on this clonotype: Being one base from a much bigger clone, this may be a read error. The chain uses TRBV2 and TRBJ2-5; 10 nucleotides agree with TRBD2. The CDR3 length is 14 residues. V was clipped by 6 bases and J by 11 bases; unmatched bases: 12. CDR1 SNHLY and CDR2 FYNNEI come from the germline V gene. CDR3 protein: CASRAGTSVNEQYF. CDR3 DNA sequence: TGTGCCAGCAGGGCCGGGACTAGCGTCAATGAGCAGTACTTC.

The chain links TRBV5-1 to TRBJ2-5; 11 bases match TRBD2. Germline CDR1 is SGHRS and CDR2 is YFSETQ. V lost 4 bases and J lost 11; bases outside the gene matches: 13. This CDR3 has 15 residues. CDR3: CASSQLAGGLYEQYF. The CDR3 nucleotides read TGCGCCAGCAGCCAATTAGCGGGGGGGCTCTATGAGCAGTACTTC.

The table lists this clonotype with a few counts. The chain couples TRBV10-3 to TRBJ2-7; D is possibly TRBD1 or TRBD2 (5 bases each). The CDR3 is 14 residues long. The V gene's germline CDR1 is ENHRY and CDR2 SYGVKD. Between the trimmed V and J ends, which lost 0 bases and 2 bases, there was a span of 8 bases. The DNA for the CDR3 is TGTGCCATCAGTGAGTCAGGGACCGCCTACGAGCAGTACTTC. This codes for CAISESGTAYEQYF.

CDR3: CASNHIQGSEKLFF. The CDR3 coding sequence is TGTGCCAGCAATCACATACAGGGATCGGAAAAACTGTTTTTT. This chain uses TRBV12-3 or TRBV12-4 with TRBJ1-4, with a possible D match to TRBD1 (6 bases). The CDR3 has 14 residues. The germline V and J ends were trimmed by 7 bases and 8 bases, with 17 bases remaining between them.

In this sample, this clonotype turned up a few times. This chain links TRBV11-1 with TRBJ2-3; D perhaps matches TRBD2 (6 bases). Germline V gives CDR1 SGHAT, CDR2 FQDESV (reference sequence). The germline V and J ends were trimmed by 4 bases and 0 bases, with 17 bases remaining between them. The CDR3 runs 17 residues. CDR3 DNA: TGTGCCAGCAGCTCTCTCCGCGGGGTTTCTAGCACAGATACGCAGTATTTT. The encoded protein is CASSSLRGVSSTDTQYF. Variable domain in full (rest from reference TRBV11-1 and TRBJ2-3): EAEVAQSPRYKITEKSQAVAFWCDPISGHATLYWYRQILGQGPELLVQFQDESVVDDSQLPKDRFSAERLKGVDSTLKIQPAELGDSAMYLCASSSLRGVSSTDTQYFGPGTRLTVL.

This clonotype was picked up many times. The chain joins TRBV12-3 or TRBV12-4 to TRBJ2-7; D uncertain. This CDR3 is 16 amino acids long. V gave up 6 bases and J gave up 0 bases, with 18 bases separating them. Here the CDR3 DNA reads TGTGCCAGCAGACCGTCGTTTGACGTTTACTCCTACGAGCAGTACTTC. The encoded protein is CASRPSFDVYSYEQYF.

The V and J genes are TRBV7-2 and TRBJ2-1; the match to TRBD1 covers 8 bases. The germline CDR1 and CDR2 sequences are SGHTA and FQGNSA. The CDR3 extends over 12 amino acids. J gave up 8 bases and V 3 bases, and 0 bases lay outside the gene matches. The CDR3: CASSLGQDEQFF. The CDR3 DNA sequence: TGTGCCAGCAGCTTGGGACAGGATGAGCAGTTCTTC.

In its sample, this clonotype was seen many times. The DNA for the CDR3 is TGTGCCAGCAGCTTAACGGCAAGCAGCTATGGCTACACCTTC. Protein product: CASSLTASSYGYTF. V and J are TRBV7-3 and TRBJ1-2; D gene ambiguous. This CDR3 region has 14 residues. Germline CDR1 and CDR2: SGHTA and FQGTGA. The V and J ends lost 0 bases and 4 bases respectively, with 9 bases between them.